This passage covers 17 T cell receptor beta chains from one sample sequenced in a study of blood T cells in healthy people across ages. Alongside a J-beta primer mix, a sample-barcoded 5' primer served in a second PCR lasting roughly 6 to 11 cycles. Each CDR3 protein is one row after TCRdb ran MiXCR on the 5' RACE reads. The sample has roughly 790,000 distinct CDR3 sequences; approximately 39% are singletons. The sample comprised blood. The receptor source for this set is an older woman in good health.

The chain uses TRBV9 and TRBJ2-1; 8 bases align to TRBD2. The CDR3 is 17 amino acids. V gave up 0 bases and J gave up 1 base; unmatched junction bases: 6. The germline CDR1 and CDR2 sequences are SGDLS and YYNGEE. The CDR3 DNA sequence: TGTGCCAGCAGCGTAGACCCCAGCGGGAGATCCTACAATGAGCAGTTCTTC. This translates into CASSVDPSGRSYNEQFF.

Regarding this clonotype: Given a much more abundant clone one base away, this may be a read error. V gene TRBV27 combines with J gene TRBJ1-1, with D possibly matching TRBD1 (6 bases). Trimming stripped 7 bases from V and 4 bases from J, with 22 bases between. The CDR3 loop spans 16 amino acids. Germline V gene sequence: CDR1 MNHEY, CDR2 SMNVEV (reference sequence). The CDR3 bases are TGTGCCAGCAACCAAGTTGGGACAACAAGTCCCACTGAAGCTTTCTTT. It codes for CASNQVGTTSPTEAFF.

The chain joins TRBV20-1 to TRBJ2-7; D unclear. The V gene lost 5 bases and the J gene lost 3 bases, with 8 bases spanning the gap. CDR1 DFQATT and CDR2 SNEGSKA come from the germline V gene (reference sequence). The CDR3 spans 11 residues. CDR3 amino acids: CSAGVNYEQYF. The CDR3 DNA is TGCAGTGCTGGGGTAAACTACGAGCAGTACTTC.

As DNA, the CDR3 is TGCGCCAGCAGCCAACCTCCACCAAGCTCTGGGGCCAACGTCCTGACTTTC. Its translation: CASSQPPPSSGANVLTF. The rearrangement uses TRBV4-1 and TRBJ2-6, with D uncertain. V lost 2 bases and J lost 0, with 11 bases in between. This CDR3 contains 17 residues. Germline CDR1 reads MGHRA; CDR2 reads YSYEKL.

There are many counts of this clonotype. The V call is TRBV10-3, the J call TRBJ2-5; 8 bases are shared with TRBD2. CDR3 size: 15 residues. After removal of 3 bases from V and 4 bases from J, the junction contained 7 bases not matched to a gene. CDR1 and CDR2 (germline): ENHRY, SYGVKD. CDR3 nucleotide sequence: TGTGCCATCAGTGACGGGGGGGGAGCCCGAGAGACCCAGTACTTC. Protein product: CAISDGGGARETQYF.

The CDR3 nucleotides are TGTGCCAGCAGTTATTCCAAGGGCCTGCAGTACTTC. Translated, it gives CASSYSKGLQYF. The J gene is TRBJ2-4, the V gene TRBV6-2 or TRBV6-3; D uncertain. The CDR3 loop spans 12 amino acids. The germline CDR1 and CDR2 sequences are MNHEY and SVGEGT. The V gene lost 3 bases and the J gene lost 13 bases, with 13 bases spanning the gap.

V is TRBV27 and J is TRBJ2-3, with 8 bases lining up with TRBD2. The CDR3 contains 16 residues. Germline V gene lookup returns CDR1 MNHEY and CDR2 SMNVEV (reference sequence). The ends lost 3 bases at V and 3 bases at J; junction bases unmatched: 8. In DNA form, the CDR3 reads TGTGCCAGCAGTTTTAGCGGGGAAGCGAAGACAGATACGCAGTATTTT. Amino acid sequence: CASSFSGEAKTDTQYF.

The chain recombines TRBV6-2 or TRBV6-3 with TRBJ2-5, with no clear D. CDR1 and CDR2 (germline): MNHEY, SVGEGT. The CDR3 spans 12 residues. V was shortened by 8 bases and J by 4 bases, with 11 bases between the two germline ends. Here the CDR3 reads CASGIRRETQYF. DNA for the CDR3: TGTGCCAGCGGCATCAGGCGAGAGACCCAGTACTTC.

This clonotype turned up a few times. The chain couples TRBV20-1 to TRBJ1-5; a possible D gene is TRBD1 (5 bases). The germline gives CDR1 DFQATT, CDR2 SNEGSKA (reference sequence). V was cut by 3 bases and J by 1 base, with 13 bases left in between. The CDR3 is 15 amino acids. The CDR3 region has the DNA TGCAGTGCTAGCGGCCGACAGAGCAGCAATCAGCCCCAGCATTTT. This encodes CSASGRQSSNQPQHF.

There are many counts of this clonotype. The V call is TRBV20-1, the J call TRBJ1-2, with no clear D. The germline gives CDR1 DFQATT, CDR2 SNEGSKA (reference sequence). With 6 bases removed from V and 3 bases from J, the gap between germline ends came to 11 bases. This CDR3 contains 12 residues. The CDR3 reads CSAAPGHYGYTF. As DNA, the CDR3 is TGCAGTGCCGCCCCTGGACACTATGGCTACACCTTC.

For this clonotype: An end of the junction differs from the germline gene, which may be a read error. DNA of the CDR3: TGTGCCGGCAGTTACGGGGGGAATCAGCCCCAGCATTTT. Protein sequence: CAGSYGGNQPQHF. This chain uses TRBV6-2 or TRBV6-3 with TRBJ1-5; maybe TRBD1 (5 bases). From germline, CDR1 is MNHEY and CDR2 SVGEGT. The CDR3 covers 13 residues.

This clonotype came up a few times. CDR3 protein: CSVGRISTEAFF. The CDR3 DNA reads TGCAGCGTCGGTAGGATAAGCACTGAAGCTTTCTTT. The chain joins TRBV29-1 to TRBJ1-1; D is undetermined. The CDR3 totals 12 residues. The germline gives CDR1 SQVTM, CDR2 ANQGSEA. Trimming shortened V by 6 bases and J by 4 bases, and 12 bases separated the two germline ends. The whole variable domain, remainder taken from reference TRBV29-1 and TRBJ1-1, is SAVISQKPSRDICQRGTSLTIQCQVDSQVTMMFWYRQQPGQSLTLIATANQGSEATYESGFVIDKFPISRPNLTFSTLTVSNMSPEDSSIYLCSVGRISTEAFFGQGTRLTVV.

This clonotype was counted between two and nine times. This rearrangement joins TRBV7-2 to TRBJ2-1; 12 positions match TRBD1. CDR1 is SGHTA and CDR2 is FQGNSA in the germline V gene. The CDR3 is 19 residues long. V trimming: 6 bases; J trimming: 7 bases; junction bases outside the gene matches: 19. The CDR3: CASSLRGQGARGWGNEQFF. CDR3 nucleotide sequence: TGTGCCAGCAGTCTCCGGGGACAGGGGGCGAGAGGATGGGGTAATGAGCAGTTCTTC.

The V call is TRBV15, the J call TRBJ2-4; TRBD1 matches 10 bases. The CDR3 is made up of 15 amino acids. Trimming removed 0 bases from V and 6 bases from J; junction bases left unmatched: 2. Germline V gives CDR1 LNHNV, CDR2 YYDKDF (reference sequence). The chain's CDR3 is CATSRDGTGVNIQYF. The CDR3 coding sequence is TGTGCCACCAGCAGAGATGGGACAGGGGTAAACATTCAGTACTTC.

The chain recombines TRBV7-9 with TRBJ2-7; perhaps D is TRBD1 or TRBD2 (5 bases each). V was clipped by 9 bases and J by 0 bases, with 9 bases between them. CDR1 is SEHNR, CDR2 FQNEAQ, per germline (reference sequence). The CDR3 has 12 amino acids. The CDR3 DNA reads TGTGCCAGTGTAGGGACCTCCTACGAGCAGTACTTC. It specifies CASVGTSYEQYF.

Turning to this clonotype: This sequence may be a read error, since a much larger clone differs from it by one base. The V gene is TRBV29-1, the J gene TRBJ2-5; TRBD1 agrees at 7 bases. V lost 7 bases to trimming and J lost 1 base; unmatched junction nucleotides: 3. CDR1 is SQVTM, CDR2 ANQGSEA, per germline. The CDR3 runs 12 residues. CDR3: CSGGQVQETQYF. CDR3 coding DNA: TGCAGCGGAGGACAGGTCCAAGAGACCCAGTACTTC.

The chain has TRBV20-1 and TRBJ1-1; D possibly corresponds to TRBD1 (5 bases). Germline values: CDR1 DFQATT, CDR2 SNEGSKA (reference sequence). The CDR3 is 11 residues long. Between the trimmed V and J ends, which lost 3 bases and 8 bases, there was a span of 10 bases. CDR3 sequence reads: CSASRGPEAFF. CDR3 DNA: TGCAGTGCTAGCCGGGGCCCAGAAGCTTTCTTT.